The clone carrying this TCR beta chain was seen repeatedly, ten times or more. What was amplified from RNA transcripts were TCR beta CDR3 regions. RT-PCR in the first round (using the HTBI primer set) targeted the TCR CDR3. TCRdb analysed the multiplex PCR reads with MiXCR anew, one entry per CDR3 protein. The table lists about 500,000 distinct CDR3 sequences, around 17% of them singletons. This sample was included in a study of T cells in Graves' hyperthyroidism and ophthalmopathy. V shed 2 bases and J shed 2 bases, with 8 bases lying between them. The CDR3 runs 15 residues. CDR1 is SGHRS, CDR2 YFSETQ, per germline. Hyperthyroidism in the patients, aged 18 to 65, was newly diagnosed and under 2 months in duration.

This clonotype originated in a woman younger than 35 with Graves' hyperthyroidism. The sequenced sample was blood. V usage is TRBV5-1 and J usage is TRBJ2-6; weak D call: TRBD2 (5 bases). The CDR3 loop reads CASSFRGTGANVLTF. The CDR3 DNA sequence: TGCGCCAGCAGCTTCCGGGGTACTGGGGCCAACGTCCTGACTTTC.